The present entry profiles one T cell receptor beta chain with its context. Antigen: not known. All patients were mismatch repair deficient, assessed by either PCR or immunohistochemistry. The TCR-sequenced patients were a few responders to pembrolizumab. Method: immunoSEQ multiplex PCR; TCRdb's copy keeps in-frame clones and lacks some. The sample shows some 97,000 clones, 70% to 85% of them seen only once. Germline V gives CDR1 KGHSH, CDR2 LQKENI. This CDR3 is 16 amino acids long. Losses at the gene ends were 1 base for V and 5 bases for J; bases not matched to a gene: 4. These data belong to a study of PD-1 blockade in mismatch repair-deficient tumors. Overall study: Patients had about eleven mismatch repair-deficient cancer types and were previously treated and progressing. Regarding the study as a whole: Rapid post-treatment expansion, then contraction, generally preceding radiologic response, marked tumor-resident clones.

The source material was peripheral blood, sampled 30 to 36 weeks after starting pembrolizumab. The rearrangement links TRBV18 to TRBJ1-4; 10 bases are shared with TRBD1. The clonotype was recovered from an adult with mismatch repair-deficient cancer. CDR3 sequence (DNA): TGTGCCAGCTCACCACGGACAGGGGGATCAAATGAAAAACTGTTTTTT. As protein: CASSPRTGGSNEKLFF.